The 10 T cell receptor beta chains in this list originate from one sample, sequenced in a study of T cells in Graves' hyperthyroidism and ophthalmopathy (dated by TCRdb to the late 2010s). Libraries were constructed by multiplex PCR. Sequencer: Illumina HiSeq 2000. The TCR beta CDR3 regions were amplified from RNA transcripts. For the first round of RT-PCR on the TCR CDR3, the HTBI primer set was used together with the Qiagen OneStep RT-PCR kit. TCRdb reanalyzed the raw reads on its own, using fastp at Q25 for trimming and MiXCR for clone calling, and kept in-frame beta chains. Entries are consolidated by CDR3 protein sequence, retaining the most common genes and DNA. The sample table records 500,000 to 600,000 distinct CDR3 sequences; 15% to 20% of these occur just once. The ten biggest clones cover roughly 44% of the sample. The sequencing input was blood. Receptors originate from a man in his forties with Graves' ophthalmopathy.

This chain joins TRBV19 and TRBJ2-2; no clear D gene. The CDR3 covers 15 residues. Germline CDR1 LNHDA, CDR2 SQIVND (reference sequence). Trimming left V 3 bases short and J 1 base short, with 9 bases between. In DNA, the CDR3 is TGTGCCAGTAGTATCCGCTCATTGAACACCGGGGAGCTGTTTTTT. The encoded protein is CASSIRSLNTGELFF.

The V call is TRBV29-1, the J call TRBJ2-5; 11 bases agree with TRBD2. Germline CDR1 SQVTM, CDR2 ANQGSEA. The CDR3 is 14 amino acids. Unmatched junction bases numbered 9, after V lost 5 bases and J lost 7 bases. The CDR3, as DNA: TGCAGCGTTCGCGGGACTAGCGGCCCCGGGACCCAGTACTTC. Amino acid sequence: CSVRGTSGPGTQYF.

V and J are TRBV2 and TRBJ1-2; no reliable D call. This CDR3 has 13 amino acids. Trimming took 2 bases from V and 3 from J, leaving 7 bases between them. The germline V gene encodes CDR1 SNHLY and CDR2 FYNNEI. CDR3 sequence (DNA): TGTGCCAGCAGTGAAAGGACCTACTATGGCTACACCTTC. As protein: CASSERTYYGYTF. Full variable domain (outside the CDR3, taken from reference TRBV2 and TRBJ1-2): EPEVTQTPSHQVTQMGQEVILRCVPISNHLYFYWYRQILGQKVEFLVSFYNNEISEKSEIFDDQFSVERPDGSNFTLKIRSTKLEDSAMYFCASSERTYYGYTFGSGTRLTVV.

In the case of this clonotype: This may be a read error, as it is one base from a much larger clone. V usage is TRBV27 and J usage is TRBJ2-7; D is ambiguous. Germline assignment: CDR1 MNHEY and CDR2 SMNVEV (reference sequence). This CDR3 spans 14 amino acids. Trimming stripped 7 bases from V and 0 bases from J, with 13 bases between. The CDR3 is CASIFGRYSYEQYF. CDR3 DNA: TGTGCCAGCATTTTCGGGCGGTACTCCTACGAGCAGTACTTC.

In this sample, this clonotype turned up a few times. The V and J genes are TRBV9 and TRBJ2-2, with unresolved D. The germline gives CDR1 SGDLS, CDR2 YYNGEE. V was cut by 0 bases and J by 3 bases, with 6 bases left in between. The CDR3 is 14 residues long. The CDR3: CASSVVRDTGELFF. CDR3 DNA sequence: TGTGCCAGCAGCGTAGTCCGTGACACCGGGGAGCTGTTTTTT.

Of note for this clonotype: A read error is possible here, since a much larger clone lies one base away. It is likely a read error, because the conserved phenylalanine at the end of the CDR3 is missing. V is TRBV20-1 and J is TRBJ2-1, with 8 bases lining up with TRBD2. The CDR3 spans 13 residues. V shed 5 bases and J 3 bases; nucleotides not matched to a gene: 3. Germline-derived CDR1 and CDR2 are DFQATT and SNEGSKA (reference sequence). The CDR3 region has the DNA TGCAGTGCTCGGGGGGGAGGCTACAATGAGCAGTTCCTC. Amino acids: CSARGGGYNEQFL.

This clonotype was seen a few times. The chain is built from TRBV4-1 and TRBJ2-1; weak D call: TRBD1 (7 bases). V was trimmed by 1 base and J by 12 bases, leaving 19 bases between them. CDR1 and CDR2 (germline): MGHRA, YSYEKL. The CDR3 runs to 15 residues. The CDR3, as DNA: TGCGCCAGCAGCCAAGGGGAGGCAGGGGGGCGGCTGCAGTTCTTC. Protein product: CASSQGEAGGRLQFF.

This chain joins TRBV4-3 and TRBJ1-2; 10 nucleotides align to TRBD1. Per the germline V gene, CDR1 is LGHNA and CDR2 is YSLEER. The CDR3 length is 15 residues. V lost 0 bases, J lost 6 bases, and 4 bases stayed unmatched. CDR3 coding DNA: TGCGCCAGCAGCCAAGAGTCGGGACAGGGGCATGGCTACACCTTC. It translates to CASSQESGQGHGYTF.

The chain uses TRBV28 and TRBJ1-2; D is uncertain. Per the germline V gene, CDR1 is MDHEN and CDR2 is SYDVKM. Deletions cut 2 bases from V and 4 bases from J, with 5 bases between. The CDR3 sequence is 12 residues long. Here the CDR3 DNA reads TGTGCCAGCAGTTTAAGGCCCTATGGCTACACCTTC. It specifies CASSLRPYGYTF.

This clonotype was observed at least ten times. The V gene is TRBV5-1, the J gene TRBJ1-1; possibly TRBD1 for D (6 bases). V lost 0 bases, J lost 5 bases, and 14 bases lay in between. The CDR3 is made up of 15 amino acids. The germline CDR1 and CDR2 sequences are SGHRS and YFSETQ. In DNA form, the CDR3 reads TGCGCCAGCAGCTTGGGAGGGGGAGGGAGGACTGAAGCTTTCTTT. As protein: CASSLGGGGRTEAFF.